This TCR beta chain was recorded in a study of CD4 T cells in lung cancer (dated by TCRdb to the late 2010s). Notes on the research overall: The study screened blood T cells of NSCLC patients for responses to candidate mutation-encoded neoepitopes and isolated neoantigen-specific CD4+ T-cell clones and TCRs. Lung adenocarcinoma or squamous cell carcinoma was present in the resected patients, who were aged 60 to 69 at blood donation and were mostly former smokers. Treatments the patients had received before donating blood included platinum chemotherapy, and some of the patients were given nivolumab or pembrolizumab. Deep sequencing of TCRB was used to follow the frequency of neoantigen-specific clonotypes in tumor resections, non-adjacent lung and cultured T-cell products. Results the study describes overall, beyond this receptor: IFNgamma-sorted cells included nonspecific IFNgamma producers of unknown purity, so expanded lines ranged from monoclonal to oligoclonal. Some responses derived from blood might reflect in vitro priming of naive T cells or cross-reactivity instead of memory responses to the cancer.

Reading from cysteine to phenylalanine, the CDR3 counts 15 amino acids. This entry keeps only the CDR3 DNA: 45 bases, framed from base 1. At the junction V is shortened by 5 bases and J by 0 bases, with 10 bases in between. For CDR1 and CDR2, the germline V gene (reference sequence) lists SEHNR and FQNEAQ. The method was the immunoSEQ multiplex PCR assay. DNA was isolated with Qiagen DNeasy or QIAamp micro DNA kits and TCRB sequenced with the Adaptive Biotechnology human TCRB sequencing kit. An Illumina MiSeq was used to sequence the TCRB libraries. The paper's data handling went like this. TCRB sequence data were analyzed using the kit provider's software, and tumor enrichment of clonotype templates was assessed with Fisher's exact test. The table comes from immuneACCESS by way of TCRdb, which keeps in-frame sequences with V and J called. Part of the clones is missing from these tables; in studies checked, under half for an unresolved V gene and the rest for unknown reasons. V, J and clone size reflect that table, while D and trimming were determined from the DNA. The table for this sample shows around 89 clones.

For 13 days, PBMCs were stimulated with mutant 27-mer peptides together with IL21, IL7, IL15 and IL2, and afterward were restimulated with peptide-pulsed autologous B cells. After restimulation with peptide-pulsed B cells, live IFNgamma-secreting T cells were sorted by cytokine capture on a FACS Aria2. Sorted cells were expanded at limiting dilution, about 3 or 11 cells per well, with irradiated allogeneic PBMCs, phytohemagglutinin and IL2 for about 13 to 23 days. The patients provided peripheral blood samples or leukapheresis products. Antigen specificity of expanded lines was screened by IFNgamma ELISA against autologous B cells pulsed with mutant peptides. Comment on this clone: There is no known antigen for this receptor. No per-base quality is available; no much larger clone lies one base away.

Recombination joined TRBV7-9 with TRBJ1-4, and perhaps TRBD1 as D gene, on 6 matching bases. This receptor was identified in a human donor with non-small cell lung cancer. Some clones in this sample may be carry-over from other donors' samples. Sequencing was carried out using a CD4+ T cell line or clone grown in culture. The DNA is as follows: TGTGCCAGCAGCCCAGGGGATACAACTAATGAAAAACTGTTTTTT. This yields the protein CASSPGDTTNEKLFF.